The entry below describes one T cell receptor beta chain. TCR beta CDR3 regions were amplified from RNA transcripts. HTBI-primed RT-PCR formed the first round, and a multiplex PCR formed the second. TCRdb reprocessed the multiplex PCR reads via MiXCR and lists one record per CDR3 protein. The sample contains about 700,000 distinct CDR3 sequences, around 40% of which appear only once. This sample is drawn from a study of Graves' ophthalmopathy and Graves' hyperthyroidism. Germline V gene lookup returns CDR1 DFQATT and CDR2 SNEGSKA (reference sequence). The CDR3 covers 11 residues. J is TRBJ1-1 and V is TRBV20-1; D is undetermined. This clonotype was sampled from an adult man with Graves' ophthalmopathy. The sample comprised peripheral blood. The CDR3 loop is CRPYPLTEAFF. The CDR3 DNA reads TGCAGGCCCTATCCCCTCACTGAAGCTTTCTTT.